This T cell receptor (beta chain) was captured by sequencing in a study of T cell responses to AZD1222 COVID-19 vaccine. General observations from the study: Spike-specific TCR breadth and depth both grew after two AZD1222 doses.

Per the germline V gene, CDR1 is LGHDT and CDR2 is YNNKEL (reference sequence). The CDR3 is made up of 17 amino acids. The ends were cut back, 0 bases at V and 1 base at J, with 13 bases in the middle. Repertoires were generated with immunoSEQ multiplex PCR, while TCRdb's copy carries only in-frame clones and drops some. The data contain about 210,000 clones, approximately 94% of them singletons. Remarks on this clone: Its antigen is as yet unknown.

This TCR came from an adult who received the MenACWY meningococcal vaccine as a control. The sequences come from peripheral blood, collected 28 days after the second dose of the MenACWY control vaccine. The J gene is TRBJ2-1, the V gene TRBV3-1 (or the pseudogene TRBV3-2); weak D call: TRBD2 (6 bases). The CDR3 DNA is TGTGCCAGCAGCCAAGATAGGGCGGGGAAATCCTACAATGAGCAGTTCTTC. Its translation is CASSQDRAGKSYNEQFF.